These 22 T cell receptor beta chains were all obtained from the same sample, sequenced in a study of blood T cell repertoires in COVID-19. Only in-frame clones appear in the TCRdb table, and some are missing; sequencing was by immunoSEQ multiplex PCR. The repertoire consists of some 260,000 clones, with around 86% occurring once and the leading ten covering more than 1.5%. Sequences were obtained from PBMCs or T cells enriched from blood (not recorded which). The receptors originated from a man between 40 and 49 years old who had recovered from COVID-19.

This clone appeared once. The CDR3 region is CSASSGSRETQYF. The CDR3 DNA sequence: TGCAGTGCAAGTAGCGGGAGTAGGGAGACCCAGTACTTC. The V call is TRBV20-1, the J call TRBJ2-5; TRBD2 agrees at 9 bases. The germline V gene has CDR1 DFQATT and CDR2 SNEGSKA (reference sequence). CDR3 length: 13 residues. V gave up 6 bases and J gave up 5 bases; unmatched junction bases: 7.

The chain is built from TRBV29-1 and TRBJ2-7; D perhaps matches TRBD2 (5 bases). CDR1 is SQVTM and CDR2 is ANQGSEA in the germline V gene. Trimming took off 6 bases at V and 2 bases at J, with 20 bases between the two ends. The CDR3 runs to 15 residues. The CDR3 nucleotides are TGCAGCGTCCTGACGCCCCGGACTGGCACCTACGAGCAGTACTTC. Translation gives CSVLTPRTGTYEQYF.

The chain carries TRBV3-1 (or the pseudogene TRBV3-2) and TRBJ1-5, with D tentatively TRBD1 (5 bases). Germline V lookup: CDR1 LGHDT, CDR2 YNNKEL (reference sequence). There are 14 residues in the CDR3. V lost 3 bases, J lost 8 bases, and 14 bases lay in between. CDR3 in amino acids: CASSQGGAREPQHF. Here the CDR3 DNA reads TGTGCCAGCAGCCAGGGAGGGGCTCGGGAGCCCCAGCATTTT.

The chain employs TRBV7-8 and TRBJ2-6; 9 bases are shared with TRBD2. The germline V gene encodes CDR1 SGHVS and CDR2 FQNEAQ. This CDR3 contains 18 residues. Trimming removed 6 bases from V and 4 bases from J; junction bases left unmatched: 13. The CDR3 protein is CASRIAGGPVYGANVLTF. For the CDR3, the DNA is TGTGCCAGCAGAATTGCGGGAGGGCCCGTATACGGGGCCAACGTCCTGACTTTC. The full variable domain, in which reference TRBV7-8 and TRBJ2-6 provide the parts outside the CDR3, is GAGVSQSPRYKVAKRGQDVALRCDPISGHVSLFWYQQALGQGPEFLTYFQNEAQLDKSGLPSDRFFAERPEGSVSTLKIQRTQQEDSAVYLCASRIAGGPVYGANVLTFGAGSRLTVL.

V is TRBV6-1 and J is TRBJ1-2; D not certain. The CDR3 covers 13 residues. Trimming stripped 2 bases from V and 2 bases from J, with 6 bases between. Germline CDR1 is MNHNS and CDR2 is SASEGT. The CDR3 coding sequence is TGTGCCAGCAGTGAATCGGGGAACTATGGCTACACCTTC. Translated: CASSESGNYGYTF.

This clone was detected only once. The chain employs TRBV4-1 and TRBJ1-2, with D maybe TRBD1 (5 bases). The V gene lost 0 bases and the J gene lost 14 bases, with 10 bases spanning the gap. This CDR3 comprises 11 residues. Germline loops: CDR1 MGHRA, CDR2 YSYEKL. CDR3 protein: CASSQESGKTF. CDR3 coding DNA: TGCGCCAGCAGCCAAGAGTCAGGGAAAACCTTC.

This chain uses TRBV10-3 with TRBJ1-3, with D possibly TRBD1 on 5 matching bases. V lost 0 bases and J lost 0, with 6 bases in between. The CDR3 has 15 amino acids. CDR1 ENHRY and CDR2 SYGVKD come from the germline V gene. The CDR3 spells CAISESTDSGNTIYF. The CDR3 nucleotides are TGTGCCATCAGTGAGTCGACAGACTCTGGAAACACCATATATTTT.

The gene calls are TRBV29-1 and TRBJ1-4, with unresolved D. The germline CDR1 and CDR2 sequences are SQVTM and ANQGSEA. Trimming removed 7 bases from V and 7 bases from J, with 19 bases in between. The CDR3 consists of 14 residues. The CDR3 protein is CSAIGPLEGEKLFF. The DNA for the CDR3 is TGCAGCGCTATCGGGCCACTGGAGGGTGAAAAACTGTTTTTT.

DNA of the CDR3: TGTGCCAGCAGTGATGTCAGTGCAGGCGGGGAGCTGTTTTTT. It is translated as CASSDVSAGGELFF. The gene calls are TRBV25-1 and TRBJ2-2; D unclear. CDR1 and CDR2 from the germline V gene are MGHDK and SYGVNS. The CDR3 loop spans 14 amino acids. The ends were cut back, 3 bases at V and 7 bases at J, with 12 bases in the middle.

The chain carries TRBV7-9 and TRBJ2-7; no clear D gene. Germline CDR1 SEHNR, CDR2 FQNEAQ (reference sequence). The V end lost 5 bases, the J end lost 0 bases, and 11 bases lay between the germline ends. The CDR3 has 14 amino acids. The CDR3 protein is CASSPQVNSYEQYF. Here the CDR3 DNA reads TGTGCCAGCAGCCCTCAGGTAAACTCCTACGAGCAGTACTTC.

The chain couples TRBV27 to TRBJ1-5, with unresolved D. Trimming took off 4 bases at V and 3 bases at J, with 13 bases between the two ends. Germline V lookup: CDR1 MNHEY, CDR2 SMNVEV (reference sequence). The CDR3 spans 15 residues. The CDR3: CASSWAGNANQPQHF. CDR3 nucleotide sequence: TGTGCCAGCAGTTGGGCAGGCAACGCCAATCAGCCCCAGCATTTT.

In DNA form, the CDR3 reads TGTGCCAGCAGCTTAGAAGGGGGTGGAAACACCATATATTTT. It yields the protein CASSLEGGGNTIYF. This chain links TRBV7-9 with TRBJ1-3; TRBD1 might be the D (6 bases). CDR1 SEHNR and CDR2 FQNEAQ come from the germline V gene (reference sequence). Between the trimmed V and J ends, which lost 1 base and 3 bases, there was a span of 7 bases. The CDR3 runs to 14 residues. Looking up the rest from reference TRBV7-9 and TRBJ1-3 gives the full variable domain: DTGVSQNPRHKITKRGQNVTFRCDPISEHNRLYWYRQTLGQGPEFLTYFQNEAQLEKSRLLSDRFSAERPKGSFSTLEIQRTEQGDSAMYLCASSLEGGGNTIYFGEGSWLTVV.

This chain connects TRBV5-7 to TRBJ1-1, with 9 nucleotides matching TRBD1. TRBV5-7 is sorted into the ORF group, with uncertain function. The J segment lost 5 bases and the V segment lost 4 bases, leaving 9 bases of the junction unmatched. CDR3 length: 15 residues. The CDR3 DNA sequence: TGTGCCAGCAGCGCATACAGGGGGCAGGAAACTGAAGCTTTCTTT. This encodes CASSAYRGQETEAFF.

The CDR3: CASSLGASVEETQYF. The DNA of the CDR3 is TGCGCCAGCAGCTTGGGGGCTAGCGTGGAAGAGACCCAGTACTTC. The rearrangement links TRBV5-1 to TRBJ2-5; maybe TRBD2 (6 bases). Germline V CDR1 and CDR2: SGHRS, YFSETQ. With 0 bases removed from V and 3 bases from J, the gap between germline ends came to 12 bases. CDR3 length: 15 amino acids.

The chain uses TRBV27 and TRBJ2-7; 8 bases fit TRBD2. The V and J ends lost 3 bases and 1 base, in that order; junction bases with no gene match: 8. The CDR3 consists of 16 residues. Germline V gives CDR1 MNHEY, CDR2 SMNVEV (reference sequence). The CDR3 loop reads CASSFSGGSGSYEQYF. Here the CDR3 DNA reads TGTGCCAGCAGTTTCTCGGGAGGGAGTGGTTCCTACGAGCAGTACTTC.

V usage is TRBV7-9 and J usage is TRBJ2-7; D may be TRBD2 (6 bases). V was clipped by 4 bases and J by 4 bases, with 14 bases between them. Germline loops: CDR1 SEHNR, CDR2 FQNEAQ (reference sequence). The CDR3 loop spans 14 amino acids. This CDR3 is CASSSGVAVYEQYF. CDR3 sequence (DNA): TGTGCCAGCAGCTCGGGGGTTGCGGTATACGAGCAGTACTTC.

This chain joins TRBV11-2 and TRBJ1-3; D not certain. The CDR3 is made up of 15 amino acids. Per germline, CDR1 SGHAT and CDR2 FQNNGV. Trimming removed 1 base at V and 3 bases at J, with 10 bases between. The DNA of the CDR3 is TGTGCCAGCAGCTTAGCGCGCGGGGTTGGAAACACCATATATTTT. Its translation is CASSLARGVGNTIYF.

This clone came up once. The rearrangement links TRBV5-8 to TRBJ2-1, with D perhaps matching TRBD2 (6 bases). This CDR3 is built from 15 residues. The germline gives CDR1 SGHTS, CDR2 YDEGEE. V dropped 0 bases and J dropped 0 bases, with 7 bases sitting between them. CDR3 loop: CASSLDGSSYNEQFF. The CDR3 DNA reads as TGTGCCAGCAGCTTGGACGGGAGCTCCTACAATGAGCAGTTCTTC.

The V and J genes are TRBV4-1 and TRBJ1-6, with 9 bases identical to TRBD1. V lost 3 bases to trimming and J lost 5 bases; unmatched junction nucleotides: 8. This CDR3 comprises 17 residues. The germline CDR1 and CDR2 sequences are MGHRA and YSYEKL. CDR3 sequence: CASSHQSGTGNNSPLHF. For the CDR3, the DNA is TGCGCCAGCAGCCACCAATCCGGGACAGGGAATAATTCACCCCTCCACTTT.

The rearrangement uses TRBV5-1 and TRBJ1-4, with D uncertain. The CDR3 has 14 residues. Germline lookup yields CDR1 SGHRS and CDR2 YFSETQ. V lost 3 bases to trimming and J lost 8 bases, with 14 bases between them. The DNA of the CDR3 is TGCGCCAGCAGCTACGATAATATGGAGGAAAAACTGTTTTTT. This gives the protein CASSYDNMEEKLFF.

V is TRBV10-2 and J is TRBJ2-3; 7 nucleotides match TRBD2. The J segment lost 0 bases and the V segment lost 2 bases, leaving 2 bases of the junction unmatched. This CDR3 is built from 15 residues. Germline CDR1 and CDR2: WSHSY and SAAADI. CDR3 residues: CASSETSESTDTQYF. CDR3 nucleotide sequence: TGCGCCAGCAGTGAGACTAGCGAGAGCACAGATACGCAGTATTTT.

V and J are TRBV9 and TRBJ1-1; D uncertain. Trimming left V 0 bases short and J 0 bases short, with 6 bases between. The germline CDR1 and CDR2 sequences are SGDLS and YYNGEE. This CDR3 is built from 14 residues. This CDR3 reads CASSVAGLNTEAFF. For the CDR3, the DNA is TGTGCCAGCAGCGTAGCGGGGTTGAACACTGAAGCTTTCTTT. The complete variable domain, with remaining parts taken from reference TRBV9 and TRBJ1-1, reads DSGVTQTPKHLITATGQRVTLRCSPRSGDLSVYWYQQSLDQGLQFLIQYYNGEERAKGNILERFSAQQFPDLHSELNLSSLELGDSALYFCASSVAGLNTEAFFGQGTRLTVV.